This T cell receptor (beta chain) came from a study of blood T cell repertoires in COVID-19. Looking at the study overall: The study drew acute and convalescent COVID-19 samples from the United States, Italy and Spain. Sample material is recorded as cDNA or gDNA derived from T cells, B-cell-depleted T cells, or PBMCs.

CDR3 length: 16 residues. With 0 bases removed from V and 4 bases from J, the gap between germline ends came to 13 bases. Germline lookup yields CDR1 SGHDT and CDR2 YYEEEE. Authors' data handling: Counts of nucleated cells, estimated from reference gene primer amplification, were obtained. TCRdb keeps only in-frame clones here, not all; method: immunoSEQ multiplex PCR. The V and J calls and the clone size are those of that table, but D and trimming were determined from the DNA. This table holds about 140,000 clones, approximately 89% found once. This sequence originates from a man in his sixties with active or convalescent COVID-19. This sequence joins TRBV5-6 and TRBJ2-2; D is perhaps TRBD1 (6 bases). The sample taken for sequencing was peripheral blood. The CDR3, as DNA: TGTGCCAGCAGCTTGGACAGGGCAGGCTCCACCGGGGAGCTGTTTTTT. Its protein product is CASSLDRAGSTGELFF.